Listed below are T cell receptor beta chains from one sample, sequenced in a study of Ad26.COV2.S vaccination and SARS-CoV-2 variants. TCRdb's copy holds only in-frame clones and misses some; the assay was immunoSEQ multiplex PCR. The table includes roughly 400,000 clones, around 93% detected once. This material consisted of peripheral blood, taken in a trial of Ad26.COV2.S vaccine versus placebo. These receptors were obtained from a person aged 18-65 years who received the Ad26.COV2.S COVID-19 vaccine or a placebo. Each CDR3 is given with its conserved first and last residue. Each record gives: V gene, CDR3 protein.

TRBV12-3/TRBV12-4,CASSFHRELFF
TRBV11-2,CASREYMAYSMNTEAFF
TRBV4-3,CASSPEGGFRGEQYF
TRBV6-1,CAGARRGYTEAFF
TRBV7-9,CASSSDRVDYGYTF
TRBV21-1,CASSSPEGTQYF
TRBV7-2,CASSLGGWYEQYF
TRBV19,CASSKLIRDTDSKVEAFF
TRBV15,CATSSVDIYSYTF
TRBV6-2/TRBV6-3,CASSPALADTGELFF
TRBV19,CASSIALDTQYF
TRBV7-8,CASSLEGRSNSAGANVLTF
TRBV13,CASSKQDREKLFF
TRBV7-2,CASSLNQRGELFF
TRBV19,CASSIEQSYEQYF
TRBV7-2,CASSQRGGYNEQFF